This entry lists 31 T cell receptor beta chains sequenced from one sample in a study of T cells in tuberculosis. After thawing and overnight rest, PBMC were stained with GMM-loaded CD1B tetramer, viability dye and anti-CD3 for sorting. The CD1B tetramers carried C32 glucose monomycolate purified from Rhodococcus equi. Some clones are missing from TCRdb's copy, which holds only in-frame ones; the method was immunoSEQ multiplex PCR. Here the sample spans 50,000 to 65,000 clones, approximately 91% being singletons. The specimen was CD1b-GMM tetramer-negative cells sorted from PBMCs. The receptors were gathered from an adult woman with latent tuberculosis.

The chain carries TRBV30 and TRBJ2-1, with 9 bases lining up with TRBD2. The CDR3 consists of 13 residues. The germline V gene encodes CDR1 GTSNPN and CDR2 SVGIG (reference sequence). J gave up 4 bases and V 4 bases, and 2 bases lay outside the gene matches. The CDR3 coding sequence is TGTGCCTGGACTAGCGGGGTGTACAATGAGCAGTTCTTC. Translation: CAWTSGVYNEQFF.

The gene calls are TRBV6-1 and TRBJ2-1; TRBD2 aligns across 7 bases. CDR1 is MNHNS, CDR2 SASEGT, per germline. V shed 8 bases and J 4 bases; nucleotides not matched to a gene: 5. There are 13 residues in the CDR3. The CDR3 coding sequence is TGTGCCAGCTCGCTAGCGGTGTACAATGAGCAGTTCTTC. Translating gives CASSLAVYNEQFF.

A single count supports this clone. The chain is built from TRBV6-1 and TRBJ2-3; D unresolved. From germline, CDR1 is MNHNS and CDR2 SASEGT. Trimming stripped 2 bases from V and 3 bases from J, with 9 bases between. The length of the CDR3 is 14 residues. The CDR3, as DNA: TGTGCCAGCAGTGAAATAGCTTCAACAGATACGCAGTATTTT. Protein sequence: CASSEIASTDTQYF.

J is TRBJ2-6 and V is TRBV19, with D maybe TRBD2 (5 bases). The CDR3 covers 16 residues. CDR1 is LNHDA, CDR2 SQIVND, per germline (reference sequence). V was pared by 5 bases and J by 0 bases, with 11 bases between. CDR3 DNA: TGTGCCAGTAGTGCCGGGATACACTCTGGGGCCAACGTCCTGACTTTC. Translated: CASSAGIHSGANVLTF. The variable domain in full, with the rest retrieved from reference TRBV19 and TRBJ2-6, is DGGITQSPKYLFRKEGQNVTLSCEQNLNHDAMYWYRQDPGQGLRLIYYSQIVNDFQKGDIAEGYSVSREKKESFPLTVTSAQKNPTAFYLCASSAGIHSGANVLTFGAGSRLTVL.

The genes are TRBV7-3 and TRBJ2-3, with D tentatively TRBD2 (5 bases). The ends were cut back, 2 bases at V and 5 bases at J, with 11 bases in the middle. The V gene's germline CDR1 is SGHTA and CDR2 FQGTGA. The CDR3 length is 14 residues. The CDR3 loop is CASSLGLKKDTQYF. The CDR3 DNA reads TGTGCCAGCAGCTTAGGACTTAAGAAAGATACGCAGTATTTT.

This clone was seen a handful of times. The genes are TRBV9 and TRBJ2-7; tentatively, D is TRBD1 (6 bases). Trimming removed 1 base from V and 2 bases from J, with 13 bases in between. Germline V CDR1 and CDR2: SGDLS, YYNGEE. The CDR3 totals 15 residues. The CDR3 nucleotides are TGTGCCAGCAGCGTAACCGGGACAAGCACCTACGAGCAGTACTTC. Amino acids: CASSVTGTSTYEQYF. The entire variable domain, with the rest obtained from reference TRBV9 and TRBJ2-7, is as follows: DSGVTQTPKHLITATGQRVTLRCSPRSGDLSVYWYQQSLDQGLQFLIQYYNGEERAKGNILERFSAQQFPDLHSELNLSSLELGDSALYFCASSVTGTSTYEQYFGPGTRLTVT.

The chain is built from TRBV4-1 and TRBJ2-5, with 10 bases identical to TRBD2. CDR1 is MGHRA and CDR2 is YSYEKL in the germline V gene. The CDR3 runs 15 residues. The trim removed 5 bases at V and 3 bases at J, leaving 6 bases unmatched. The CDR3 DNA is TGCGCCAGCAGCAACCTAGCGGGGGTGGAAGAGACCCAGTACTTC. This gives the protein CASSNLAGVEETQYF.

This sequence joins TRBV30 and TRBJ1-3; a weak D match, TRBD1 (5 bases). Deletions cut 1 base from V and 0 bases from J, with 7 bases between. There are 14 residues in the CDR3. Germline V gives CDR1 GTSNPN, CDR2 SVGIG (reference sequence). The CDR3, as DNA: TGTGCCTGGAGTGCAGGGTACTCTGGAAACACCATATATTTT. It encodes CAWSAGYSGNTIYF.

V gene TRBV27 combines with J gene TRBJ2-1; a possible D gene is TRBD1 (6 bases). Looked up from germline, CDR1 is MNHEY and CDR2 is SMNVEV (reference sequence). The CDR3 is 13 amino acids. V gave up 6 bases and J gave up 4 bases, with 10 bases separating them. In DNA, the CDR3 is TGTGCCAGCAGACGGACAGAATACAATGAGCAGTTCTTC. Its protein product is CASRRTEYNEQFF.

The rearrangement links TRBV11-3 to TRBJ2-7; D unresolved. The germline gives CDR1 SGHNT, CDR2 YENEEA. Trimming took 0 bases from V and 2 from J, leaving 5 bases between them. The CDR3 is 13 residues long. Written as DNA, the CDR3 is TGTGCCAGCAGCTTAGACGGAGCCTACGAGCAGTACTTC. This encodes CASSLDGAYEQYF.

Details on this clone: Other DNA sequences from this sample encode an identical CDR3 as well. This chain uses TRBV27 with TRBJ2-5; 12 nucleotides agree with TRBD1. The germline V gene has CDR1 MNHEY and CDR2 SMNVEV (reference sequence). V lost 4 bases, J lost 5 bases, and 5 bases stayed unmatched. The CDR3 loop spans 15 amino acids. The CDR3 region is CASSSGTGGAETQYF. CDR3 coding DNA: TGTGCCAGCAGTTCTGGGACAGGGGGCGCGGAGACCCAGTACTTC.

CDR3 loop: CASSPRLAGGPDTQYF. CDR3 sequence (DNA): TGCGCCAGCAGCCCTCGACTAGCGGGAGGGCCAGATACGCAGTATTTT. This chain joins TRBV5-1 and TRBJ2-3, with 14 bases aligning to TRBD2. Losses at the gene ends were 4 bases for V and 4 bases for J; bases not matched to a gene: 5. Looked up from germline, CDR1 is SGHRS and CDR2 is YFSETQ. The CDR3 has 16 amino acids.

V gene TRBV4-3 combines with J gene TRBJ2-3; 7 bases match TRBD2. The germline gives CDR1 LGHNA, CDR2 YSLEER. The trim removed 0 bases at V and 7 bases at J, leaving 13 bases unmatched. The CDR3 runs 17 residues. The chain's CDR3 is CASSQDTASGSSNTQYF. As DNA, the CDR3 is TGCGCCAGCAGCCAAGATACCGCTAGCGGTTCTTCTAATACGCAGTATTTT.

The chain is built from TRBV23-1 and TRBJ2-7; a possible D gene is TRBD1 (5 bases). TRBV23-1 is known as an ORF, though its function is uncertain. Between the trimmed V and J ends, which lost 11 bases and 4 bases, there was a span of 15 bases. The CDR3 sequence is 12 residues long. CDR3 residues: CAGAPGSYEQYF. The CDR3 nucleotides read TGCGCCGGGGCCCCCGGGTCGTACGAGCAGTACTTC.

As DNA, the CDR3 is TGCGCCAGCAGTCAAAGTCAGGGGGACGGTGAGCAGTTCTTC. Its translation: CASSQSQGDGEQFF. This chain links TRBV23-1 with TRBJ2-1; TRBD1 matches at 7 bases. TRBV23-1 belongs to the ORF category, with a function that is uncertain. Germline trimming cut 2 bases from V and 9 bases from J; bases unmatched to any gene: 7. This CDR3 region has 14 residues.

V gene TRBV19 combines with J gene TRBJ2-5; 8 bases map to TRBD2. The V gene end was trimmed by 10 bases and the J gene end by 1 base; junction bases not matched to a gene: 5. The CDR3 is 13 residues long. Germline V gives CDR1 LNHDA, CDR2 SQIVND (reference sequence). CDR3 in DNA: TGTGCCACTAATAGCGGGACCCAAGAGACCCAGTACTTC. Protein sequence: CATNSGTQETQYF.

Here the CDR3 DNA reads TGTGCCAGCAGTGAACGAGGTGACGGGGCCTACGAGCAGTACTTC. It is translated as CASSERGDGAYEQYF. The chain couples TRBV6-1 to TRBJ2-7; tentatively, D is TRBD2 (5 bases). The CDR3 is 15 amino acids. Germline CDR1 MNHNS, CDR2 SASEGT. The V end lost 2 bases, the J end lost 2 bases, and 13 bases lay between the germline ends.

Of note for this clone: A junction boundary mismatches the germline segment, possibly from a read error. V is TRBV7-7 and J is TRBJ2-3, with 11 bases fitting TRBD2. CDR3 length: 16 amino acids. Germline V CDR1 and CDR2: SSHAT, FNYEAQ (reference sequence). The chain's CDR3 is CASSRLAGKFADTQYF. DNA of the CDR3: TGTGCTAGCAGCCGACTAGCGGGGAAATTCGCGGATACGCAGTATTTT.

V is TRBV5-1 and J is TRBJ1-4; 8 bases are a match to TRBD1. The CDR3 has 14 residues. CDR1 is SGHRS, CDR2 YFSETQ, per germline. With V trimmed by 2 bases and J by 8 bases, 5 bases remained unmatched. The CDR3 bases are TGCGCCAGCAGCTTACAGGGGGTAGGAGAAAAACTGTTTTTT. Its translation: CASSLQGVGEKLFF.

Only one count was recorded for this clone. V is TRBV27 and J is TRBJ2-7, with 9 bases aligning to TRBD2. J gave up 5 bases and V 5 bases, and 7 bases lay outside the gene matches. CDR1 and CDR2 (germline): MNHEY, SMNVEV (reference sequence). The length of the CDR3 is 14 residues. The CDR3 nucleotides are TGTGCCAGCAGTACCCCCGGGACTAGCAACGAGCAGTACTTC. Its protein product is CASSTPGTSNEQYF.

The chain couples TRBV11-3 to TRBJ1-1; D is undetermined. The CDR3 extends over 17 amino acids. V dropped 0 bases and J dropped 1 base, with 15 bases sitting between them. Germline CDR1 and CDR2: SGHNT and YENEEA. This CDR3 reads CASSLDGRPDGNTEAFF. In DNA, the CDR3 is TGTGCCAGCAGCTTAGACGGGAGACCGGATGGGAACACTGAAGCTTTCTTT.

The V gene is TRBV5-1, the J gene TRBJ2-7, with 11 positions matching TRBD2. The germline CDR1 and CDR2 sequences are SGHRS and YFSETQ. The CDR3 spans 14 residues. V gave up 4 bases and J gave up 0 bases; unmatched junction bases: 0. For the CDR3, the DNA is TGCGCCAGCAGCGGGACTAGCGGCTCCTACGAGCAGTACTTC. Its protein product is CASSGTSGSYEQYF. Supplemented by reference TRBV5-1 and TRBJ2-7, the full variable domain reads KAGVTQTPRYLIKTRGQQVTLSCSPISGHRSVSWYQQTPGQGLQFLFEYFSETQRNKGNFPGRFSGRQFSNSRSEMNVSTLELGDSALYLCASSGTSGSYEQYFGPGTRLTVT.

The V call is TRBV11-3, the J call TRBJ2-7; 7 positions agree with TRBD1. V trimming: 5 bases; J trimming: 3 bases; junction bases outside the gene matches: 7. The CDR3 length is 14 residues. Per the germline V gene, CDR1 is SGHNT and CDR2 is YENEEA. The CDR3 DNA sequence: TGTGCCAGCAGCCCCGGGACAGAGCTCTACGAGCAGTACTTC. Amino acid sequence: CASSPGTELYEQYF.

This chain joins TRBV7-2 and TRBJ2-2, with 8 positions matching TRBD2. J gave up 5 bases and V 1 base, and 3 bases lay outside the gene matches. Germline V gene data show CDR1 as SGHTA and CDR2 as FQGNSA. This CDR3 is 15 amino acids long. The chain's CDR3 is CASSLERGRTGELFF. The CDR3 DNA reads as TGTGCCAGCAGCTTAGAGCGGGGGAGAACCGGGGAGCTGTTTTTT.

The chain recombines TRBV5-1 with TRBJ2-3; 7 nucleotides align to TRBD1. The germline V gene encodes CDR1 SGHRS and CDR2 YFSETQ. The CDR3 covers 16 residues. The ends lost 4 bases at V and 4 bases at J; junction bases unmatched: 12. Here the CDR3 reads CASSPGDSEGSDTQYF. CDR3 nucleotides: TGCGCCAGCAGCCCCGGGGACAGCGAAGGCTCAGATACGCAGTATTTT. Based on the CDR3 plus reference TRBV5-1 and TRBJ2-3, the full variable domain is KAGVTQTPRYLIKTRGQQVTLSCSPISGHRSVSWYQQTPGQGLQFLFEYFSETQRNKGNFPGRFSGRQFSNSRSEMNVSTLELGDSALYLCASSPGDSEGSDTQYFGPGTRLTVL.

CDR3 sequence reads: CASSLLASLGEQYF. The CDR3 DNA reads as TGTGCCAGCAGCTTGTTGGCTAGTTTGGGCGAGCAGTACTTC. The V gene is TRBV5-6, the J gene TRBJ2-7; D not certain. The V and J ends lost 1 base and 6 bases respectively, with 14 bases between them. The CDR3 loop spans 14 amino acids. Germline V CDR1 and CDR2: SGHDT, YYEEEE.

A single count supports this clone. The chain couples TRBV27 to TRBJ1-6, with 7 bases fitting TRBD1. Germline CDR1 MNHEY, CDR2 SMNVEV (reference sequence). After removal of 4 bases from V and 10 bases from J, the junction contained 10 bases not matched to a gene. The CDR3 is 15 residues long. CDR3 in amino acids: CASSWDRQGGSPLHF. In DNA, the CDR3 is TGTGCCAGCAGTTGGGACCGACAGGGCGGCTCACCCCTCCACTTT.

This clone has just a few counts. This rearrangement joins TRBV4-3 to TRBJ1-5; TRBD1 agrees at 9 bases. The germline V gene has CDR1 LGHNA and CDR2 YSLEER. V trimming: 3 bases; J trimming: 4 bases; junction bases outside the gene matches: 4. The CDR3 is 15 residues long. Here the CDR3 reads CASSQDRGPNQPQHF. Written as DNA, the CDR3 is TGCGCCAGCAGCCAGGACAGGGGCCCTAATCAGCCCCAGCATTTT.

CDR3 sequence: CASSLERGTQHF. Written as DNA, the CDR3 is TGTGCCAGCAGCTTGGAAAGGGGTACCCAGCATTTT. The chain recombines TRBV5-4 with TRBJ1-5; weak D call: TRBD1 (5 bases). The CDR3 spans 12 residues. The germline V gene has CDR1 SGHNT and CDR2 YYREEE (reference sequence). The germline V and J ends were trimmed by 0 bases and 11 bases, with 9 bases remaining between them.

The J gene is TRBJ2-3, the V gene TRBV5-1, with TRBD2 identical over 8 bases. Trimming cost V 2 bases and J 2 bases; bases outside gene matches: 4. CDR3 length: 15 residues. The germline gives CDR1 SGHRS, CDR2 YFSETQ. The CDR3 region has the DNA TGCGCCAGCAGCTTAGGCGGGGGGCCCACAGATACGCAGTATTTT. Translated, it gives CASSLGGGPTDTQYF. Full variable domain (rest looked up from reference TRBV5-1 and TRBJ2-3): KAGVTQTPRYLIKTRGQQVTLSCSPISGHRSVSWYQQTPGQGLQFLFEYFSETQRNKGNFPGRFSGRQFSNSRSEMNVSTLELGDSALYLCASSLGGGPTDTQYFGPGTRLTVL.

This sequence joins TRBV5-1 and TRBJ1-5; 7 bases are a match to TRBD1. V was pared by 4 bases and J by 5 bases, with 9 bases of the junction left unmatched. CDR3 length: 15 residues. Germline V lookup: CDR1 SGHRS, CDR2 YFSETQ. The CDR3 protein is CASSTGTAMDQPQHF. The DNA of the CDR3 is TGCGCCAGCAGCACCGGGACAGCTATGGATCAGCCCCAGCATTTT. Complete variable domain (other parts from reference TRBV5-1 and TRBJ1-5): KAGVTQTPRYLIKTRGQQVTLSCSPISGHRSVSWYQQTPGQGLQFLFEYFSETQRNKGNFPGRFSGRQFSNSRSEMNVSTLELGDSALYLCASSTGTAMDQPQHFGDGTRLSIL.